The 24 T cell receptor beta chains below were found in one sample sequenced in a study of response to subunit inactivated influenza vaccine. TCRdb re-analysed the RT-PCR reads in MiXCR, keeping a single row per CDR3 protein. The sample lists about 780,000 distinct CDR3 sequences; less than 20% were seen once. This sample comprised PBMCs from blood, obtained 5 to 6 days after vaccination. These receptors were obtained from a man in his fifties who received an inactivated influenza vaccine.

This clonotype has at least ten counts. The CDR3 DNA reads as TGTGCCAGCAGACCCGGGACGGGAACCTATGGCTACACCTTC. This gives the protein CASRPGTGTYGYTF. The chain employs TRBV6-1 and TRBJ1-2; possibly TRBD1 for D (5 bases). V shed 6 bases and J shed 4 bases, with 15 bases lying between them. Germline assignment: CDR1 MNHNS and CDR2 SASEGT. The length of the CDR3 is 14 residues.

This chain joins TRBV6-1 and TRBJ2-2; D might be TRBD2 (6 bases). CDR1 and CDR2 (germline): MNHNS, SASEGT. Trimming shortened V by 6 bases and J by 0 bases, and 11 bases separated the two germline ends. The CDR3 sequence is 15 residues long. CDR3 nucleotides: TGTGCCAGCAGCCCCCGGGGGACGAACACCGGGGAGCTGTTTTTT. Translating gives CASSPRGTNTGELFF.

This clonotype was seen ten or more times. This chain joins TRBV12-3 or TRBV12-4 and TRBJ2-5; D remains unclear. The CDR3 covers 14 residues. V was shortened by 4 bases and J by 8 bases, with 17 bases between the two germline ends. This CDR3 reads CASSSLGRVITQYF. Written as DNA, the CDR3 is TGTGCCAGCAGTTCCCTTGGTAGGGTAATAACCCAGTACTTC.

This chain uses TRBV6-1 with TRBJ2-2; 7 bases match TRBD2. The CDR3 contains 13 residues. CDR1 MNHNS and CDR2 SASEGT come from the germline V gene. V lost 10 bases and J lost 2; bases outside the gene matches: 4. The CDR3 nucleotides are TGTGCCAATCTAGCGGATAACACCGGGGAGCTGTTTTTT. It translates to CANLADNTGELFF.

This clonotype was recorded a few times. CDR3 residues: CSASSGGTSSYNEQFF. DNA of the CDR3: TGCAGTGCTAGCTCTGGCGGGACGAGCTCCTACAATGAGCAGTTCTTC. This chain links TRBV20-1 with TRBJ2-1, with a possible D match to TRBD2 (6 bases). This CDR3 has 16 amino acids. Trimming stripped 3 bases from V and 0 bases from J, with 15 bases between. CDR1 is DFQATT and CDR2 is SNEGSKA in the germline V gene (reference sequence).

The chain is built from TRBV5-1 and TRBJ2-3, with no clear D. Germline CDR1 is SGHRS and CDR2 is YFSETQ. V lost 5 bases to trimming and J lost 2 bases, with 9 bases between them. This CDR3 contains 13 residues. The CDR3 loop reads CASRPAHTDTQYF. CDR3 sequence (DNA): TGCGCCAGCAGACCGGCACACACAGATACGCAGTATTTT.

Notes on this clonotype: One end of the junction varies from germline; a read error may be responsible. V is TRBV10-3 and J is TRBJ1-1, with 9 bases matching TRBD1. The CDR3 is made up of 13 amino acids. Germline CDR1 and CDR2: ENHRY and SYGVKD. DNA of the CDR3: TGTGCCGTCAGGACAGGGGAGGACACTGAAGCTTTCTTT. Amino acid sequence: CAVRTGEDTEAFF.

The CDR3 DNA reads TGCGCCAGCAGCTCGGGACAGGGCCACGAGCAGTACTTC. It translates to CASSSGQGHEQYF. The J gene is TRBJ2-7, the V gene TRBV5-1, with 9 bases identical to TRBD1. Germline V gene sequence: CDR1 SGHRS, CDR2 YFSETQ. The V and J ends lost 3 bases and 5 bases, in that order; junction bases with no gene match: 3. This CDR3 has 13 amino acids.

The chain carries TRBV4-3 and TRBJ2-7, with 7 bases fitting TRBD1. In germline, CDR1 is LGHNA, CDR2 YSLEER. Germline trimming cut 0 bases from V and 6 bases from J; bases unmatched to any gene: 11. The CDR3 is 16 amino acids. The CDR3 sequence: CASSQDRRHRGFEQYF. The CDR3 DNA reads TGCGCCAGCAGCCAAGATCGACGACACAGGGGCTTCGAGCAGTACTTC.

The table lists this clonotype with a few counts. This chain uses TRBV11-2 with TRBJ1-4, with D possibly TRBD1 on 5 matching bases. In germline, CDR1 is SGHAT, CDR2 FQNNGV. The germline V and J ends were trimmed by 7 bases and 6 bases, with 15 bases remaining between them. The CDR3 loop spans 14 amino acids. The CDR3 nucleotides are TGTGCCAGCACCCTAGGGGCTCTAGATGAAAAACTGTTTTTT. Translation: CASTLGALDEKLFF.

The gene calls are TRBV6-1 and TRBJ2-7; D not certain. Per germline, CDR1 MNHNS and CDR2 SASEGT. This CDR3 spans 17 amino acids. Trimming removed 3 bases from V and 4 bases from J, with 22 bases in between. CDR3 DNA sequence: TGTGCCAGCAGTGATTATATGACATCTCCCGGGCAGTACGAGCAGTACTTC. This translates into CASSDYMTSPGQYEQYF.

The rearrangement uses TRBV3-1 and TRBJ1-1; possibly TRBD1 for D (5 bases). The germline CDR1 and CDR2 sequences are LGHDT and YNNKEL (reference sequence). V was clipped by 2 bases and J by 6 bases, with 13 bases between them. The CDR3 is 14 residues long. The CDR3 protein is CASSQMQGGAEAFF. CDR3 bases: TGTGCCAGCAGCCAAATGCAGGGAGGGGCTGAAGCTTTCTTT.

This clonotype was counted a few times. The CDR3 reads CASGQEGGSYNEQFF. The CDR3 DNA sequence: TGTGCCAGTGGGCAGGAGGGAGGCTCCTACAATGAGCAGTTCTTC. V usage is TRBV28 and J usage is TRBJ2-1, with D possibly matching TRBD2 (6 bases). V dropped 9 bases and J dropped 0 bases, with 15 bases sitting between them. The CDR3 covers 15 residues. Germline assignment: CDR1 MDHEN and CDR2 SYDVKM.

This clonotype was seen more than once but under ten times. The genes are TRBV21-1 and TRBJ2-4; no check of the table's D call, TRBD1, against the DNA was made. TRBV21-1 is a recognized pseudogene. This CDR3 has 18 amino acids. The CDR3 is CASSKGSDRGLFKNIQYF. As DNA, the CDR3 is TGTGCCAGCAGCAAAGGATCCGACAGGGGCCTCTTCAAAAACATTCAGTACTTC.

This clonotype was picked up a small number of times. The rearrangement links TRBV20-1 to TRBJ2-5, with D possibly being TRBD1 (6 bases). V was shortened by 3 bases and J by 5 bases, with 13 bases between the two germline ends. Germline lookup yields CDR1 DFQATT and CDR2 SNEGSKA (reference sequence). This CDR3 has 13 amino acids. For the CDR3, the DNA is TGCAGTGCTAGCCGGACAGTTTTGGAGACCCAGTACTTC. Amino acids: CSASRTVLETQYF.

This clonotype showed up just a few times. The genes are TRBV15 and TRBJ2-2; D may be TRBD1 (5 bases). Germline loops: CDR1 LNHNV, CDR2 YYDKDF (reference sequence). The CDR3 extends over 16 amino acids. V was clipped by 4 bases and J by 4 bases, with 16 bases between them. The CDR3 reads CATSTRSTGTTGELFF. The CDR3 nucleotides read TGTGCCACCAGCACCCGTTCCACAGGAACCACCGGGGAGCTGTTTTTT. The full variable domain, with the rest looked up from reference TRBV15 and TRBJ2-2, is DAMVIQNPRYQVTQFGKPVTLSCSQTLNHNVMYWYQQKSSQAPKLLFHYYDKDFNNEADTPDNFQSRRPNTSFCFLDIRSPGLGDTAMYLCATSTRSTGTTGELFFGEGSRLTVL.

This clonotype was seen only a few times. The chain joins TRBV19 to TRBJ2-2; a possible D gene is TRBD1 (6 bases). Germline loops: CDR1 LNHDA, CDR2 SQIVND (reference sequence). The CDR3 length is 14 residues. V gave up 6 bases and J gave up 5 bases, with 13 bases separating them. This CDR3 is CASRLQGNTGELFF. CDR3 bases: TGTGCCAGTAGGCTCCAGGGGAATACCGGGGAGCTGTTTTTT.

This clonotype was counted between two and nine times. This sequence joins TRBV20-1 and TRBJ2-7, with D possibly being TRBD1 (5 bases). The CDR3 contains 15 residues. Trimming shortened V by 6 bases and J by 7 bases, and 25 bases separated the two germline ends. Germline V gene lookup returns CDR1 DFQATT and CDR2 SNEGSKA (reference sequence). CDR3 in amino acids: CSAINRQLSMWEQYF. The CDR3 nucleotides are TGCAGTGCAATTAACCGACAGCTGTCCATGTGGGAGCAGTACTTC.

At least ten counts were recorded for this clonotype. The V call is TRBV4-2, the J call TRBJ2-3, with TRBD2 matching 9 bases. This CDR3 has 18 amino acids. V lost 1 base to trimming and J lost 6 bases; unmatched junction nucleotides: 14. Germline values: CDR1 LGHNA, CDR2 YNFKEQ. The CDR3 protein is CASSQGPAGGRGLDTQYF. CDR3 coding DNA: TGTGCCAGCAGCCAAGGTCCAGCGGGAGGCCGCGGCTTGGATACGCAGTATTTT.

DNA of the CDR3: TGTGCCAGCAGCTTATCTTGGGGTGTCGGTTACTCCTACAATGAGCAGTTCTTC. It is translated as CASSLSWGVGYSYNEQFF. The chain recombines TRBV5-6 with TRBJ2-1, with no clear D. The CDR3 covers 18 residues. Per germline, CDR1 SGHDT and CDR2 YYEEEE. V lost 2 bases and J lost 0, with 18 bases in between.

The rearrangement joins TRBV27 to TRBJ2-2; a weak D match, TRBD1 (5 bases). The CDR3 has 13 amino acids. Trimming removed 6 bases from V and 4 bases from J, with 9 bases in between. Germline V gene sequence: CDR1 MNHEY, CDR2 SMNVEV (reference sequence). The CDR3, as DNA: TGTGCCAGCAGCAGGGAACGCACCGGGGAGCTGTTTTTT. Translated: CASSRERTGELFF.

A few counts support this clonotype. The V gene is TRBV14, the J gene TRBJ2-1; the match to TRBD2 covers 10 bases. J gave up 2 bases and V 1 base, and 5 bases lay outside the gene matches. This CDR3 comprises 17 residues. CDR1 is SGHDN and CDR2 is FVKESK in the germline V gene. The DNA of the CDR3 is TGTGCCAGCAGCCAAGCGGTAGCGGGAGGACCCTACAATGAGCAGTTCTTC. This gives the protein CASSQAVAGGPYNEQFF.

This clonotype has just a few counts. The chain employs TRBV11-2 and TRBJ2-1; 12 bases map to TRBD2. The junction had 13 bases not matched to a gene; V was cut back by 1 base and J by 6 bases. The CDR3 loop spans 19 amino acids. Germline CDR1 SGHAT, CDR2 FQNNGV. This chain's CDR3 is CASSLVVLAGGRYRNEQFF. The CDR3 DNA reads TGTGCCAGCAGCTTAGTAGTCCTAGCGGGGGGGCGTTACCGCAATGAGCAGTTCTTC.

The chain carries TRBV20-1 and TRBJ2-1; 10 bases fit TRBD2. The ends lost 0 bases at V and 5 bases at J; junction bases unmatched: 4. Germline V gene data show CDR1 as DFQATT and CDR2 as SNEGSKA (reference sequence). This CDR3 is 15 amino acids long. CDR3 amino acids: CSARDLLAGNNEQFF. The CDR3 coding sequence is TGCAGTGCTAGAGATCTACTAGCGGGAAACAATGAGCAGTTCTTC.